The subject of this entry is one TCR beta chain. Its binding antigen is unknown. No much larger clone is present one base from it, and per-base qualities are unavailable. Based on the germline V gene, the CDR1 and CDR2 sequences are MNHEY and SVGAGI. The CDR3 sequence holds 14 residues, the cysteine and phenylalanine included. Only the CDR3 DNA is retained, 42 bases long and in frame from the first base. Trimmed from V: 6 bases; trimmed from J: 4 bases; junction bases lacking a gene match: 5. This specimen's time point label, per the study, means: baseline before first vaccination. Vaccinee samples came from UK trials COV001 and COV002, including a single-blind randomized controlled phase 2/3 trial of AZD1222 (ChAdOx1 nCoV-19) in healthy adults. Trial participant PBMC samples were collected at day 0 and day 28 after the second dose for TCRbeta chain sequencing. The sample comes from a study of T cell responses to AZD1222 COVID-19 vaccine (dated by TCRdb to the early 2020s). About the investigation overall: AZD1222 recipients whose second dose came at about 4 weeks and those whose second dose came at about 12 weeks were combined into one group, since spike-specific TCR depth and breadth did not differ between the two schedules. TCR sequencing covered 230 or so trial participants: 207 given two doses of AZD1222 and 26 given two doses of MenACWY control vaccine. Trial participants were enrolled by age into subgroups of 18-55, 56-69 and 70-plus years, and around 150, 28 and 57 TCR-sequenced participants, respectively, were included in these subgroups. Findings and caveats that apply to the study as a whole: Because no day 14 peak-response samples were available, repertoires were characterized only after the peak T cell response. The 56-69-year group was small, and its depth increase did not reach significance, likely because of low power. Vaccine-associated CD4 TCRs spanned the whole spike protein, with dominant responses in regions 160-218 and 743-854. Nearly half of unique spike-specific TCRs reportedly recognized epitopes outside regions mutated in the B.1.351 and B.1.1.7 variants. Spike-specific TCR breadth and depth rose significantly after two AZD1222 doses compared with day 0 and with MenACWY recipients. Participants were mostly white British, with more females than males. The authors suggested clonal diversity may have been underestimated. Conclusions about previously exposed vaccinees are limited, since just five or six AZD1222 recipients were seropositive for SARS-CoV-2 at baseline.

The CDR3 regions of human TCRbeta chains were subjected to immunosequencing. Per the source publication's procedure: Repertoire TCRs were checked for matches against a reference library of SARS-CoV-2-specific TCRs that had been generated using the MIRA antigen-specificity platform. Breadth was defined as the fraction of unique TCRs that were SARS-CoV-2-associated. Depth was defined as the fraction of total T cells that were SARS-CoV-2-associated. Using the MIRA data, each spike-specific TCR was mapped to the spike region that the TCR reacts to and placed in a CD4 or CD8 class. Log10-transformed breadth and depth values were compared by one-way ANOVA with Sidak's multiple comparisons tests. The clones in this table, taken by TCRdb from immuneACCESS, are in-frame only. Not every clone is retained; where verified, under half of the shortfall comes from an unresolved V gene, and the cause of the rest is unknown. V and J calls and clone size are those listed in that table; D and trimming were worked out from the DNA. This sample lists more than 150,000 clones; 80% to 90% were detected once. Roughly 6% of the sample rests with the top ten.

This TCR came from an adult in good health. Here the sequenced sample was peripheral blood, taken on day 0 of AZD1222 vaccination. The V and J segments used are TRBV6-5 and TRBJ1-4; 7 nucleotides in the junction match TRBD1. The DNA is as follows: TGTGCCAGCAGCCGGGACAGAATTAATGAAAAACTGTTTTTT. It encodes CASSRDRINEKLFF.